These 18 T cell receptor beta chains were all obtained from the same sample, sequenced in a study of CD8 T cells in Susac syndrome. After extraction with the RNeasy kit, roughly 0.45 to 1 ug of the RNA was reverse transcribed using random hexamers. TCRdb processed the immunoSEQ multiplex PCR reads anew with MiXCR; each CDR3 protein has one entry. Of around 150,000 distinct CDR3 sequences listed, just under 95% are singletons. The sample comprised CD4+ T cells from PBMCs. The receptors come from a human donor in good health.

This chain links TRBV25-1 with TRBJ2-1; D not resolved. Per germline, CDR1 MGHDK and CDR2 SYGVNS. V was trimmed by 3 bases and J by 6 bases, leaving 6 bases between them. The CDR3 totals 12 residues. This CDR3 reads CASSDRSNEQFF. The CDR3 bases are TGTGCCAGCAGTGATCGGTCCAATGAGCAGTTCTTC.

In nucleotides, the CDR3 is TGTGCCAGCAGTGACAGAAATGAAAAACTGTTTTTT. This gives the protein CASSDRNEKLFF. The rearrangement uses TRBV2 and TRBJ1-4; D unresolved. This CDR3 spans 12 amino acids. Germline CDR1 SNHLY, CDR2 FYNNEI. V lost 3 bases and J 5 bases, leaving 4 bases between the germline ends. Based on the CDR3 plus reference TRBV2 and TRBJ1-4, the full variable domain is EPEVTQTPSHQVTQMGQEVILRCVPISNHLYFYWYRQILGQKVEFLVSFYNNEISEKSEIFDDQFSVERPDGSNFTLKIRSTKLEDSAMYFCASSDRNEKLFFGSGTQLSVL.

V usage is TRBV4-1 and J usage is TRBJ1-2; TRBD1 matches at 11 bases. V lost 4 bases and J lost 3; bases outside the gene matches: 4. Germline CDR1 and CDR2: MGHRA and YSYEKL. The CDR3 has 15 amino acids. The CDR3 DNA sequence: TGCGCCAGCAGCCTAGGACAGGGGGCGTACTATGGCTACACCTTC. Translation: CASSLGQGAYYGYTF.

The rearrangement joins TRBV29-1 to TRBJ1-5, with 8 bases fitting TRBD1. Germline CDR1 and CDR2: SQVTM and ANQGSEA. Trimming cost V 5 bases and J 0 bases; bases outside gene matches: 6. The CDR3 sequence is 15 residues long. CDR3 nucleotide sequence: TGCAGCGTTTGCCGGACAGGGACTAGCAATCAGCCCCAGCATTTT. Translation gives CSVCRTGTSNQPQHF.

The chain is built from TRBV20-1 and TRBJ2-5, with 7 bases matching TRBD1. The V gene end was trimmed by 5 bases and the J gene end by 4 bases; junction bases not matched to a gene: 13. The V gene's germline CDR1 is DFQATT and CDR2 SNEGSKA (reference sequence). The CDR3 sequence is 15 residues long. The CDR3 region is CSAAPPGRGRETQYF. Written as DNA, the CDR3 is TGCAGTGCTGCCCCCCCTGGAAGGGGGCGAGAGACCCAGTACTTC.

V gene TRBV4-2 combines with J gene TRBJ1-5; D is perhaps TRBD1 (5 bases). The germline CDR1 and CDR2 sequences are LGHNA and YNFKEQ. The CDR3 totals 15 residues. The V gene lost 0 bases and the J gene lost 3 bases, with 9 bases spanning the gap. The CDR3: CASSQDPRANQPQHF. The CDR3 nucleotides read TGTGCCAGCAGCCAAGACCCCAGGGCCAATCAGCCCCAGCATTTT.

The chain employs TRBV14 and TRBJ2-5, with D perhaps matching TRBD1 (6 bases). Trimming removed 0 bases from V and 9 bases from J, with 11 bases in between. This CDR3 has 13 residues. Germline V gives CDR1 SGHDN, CDR2 FVKESK. CDR3 nucleotide sequence: TGTGCCAGCAGCCAAGATGGGCCAGGGGCCCAGTACTTC. This sequence encodes CASSQDGPGAQYF.

This chain links TRBV10-3 with TRBJ2-1; D gene uncertain. Trimming cost V 3 bases and J 2 bases, with 8 bases left between them. Germline-derived CDR1 and CDR2 are ENHRY and SYGVKD. This CDR3 region has 14 residues. The CDR3 coding sequence is TGTGCCATCAGTGAAGGGTTAGCCTACAATGAGCAGTTCTTC. Its protein product is CAISEGLAYNEQFF.

The rearrangement uses TRBV6-6 and TRBJ2-7; possibly TRBD1 for D (5 bases). The V end lost 2 bases, the J end lost 9 bases, and 8 bases lay between the germline ends. This CDR3 is built from 11 residues. Germline V gives CDR1 MNHNY, CDR2 SVGAGI (reference sequence). In DNA, the CDR3 is TGTGCCAGCAGTTACAAGGGGCGGCAGTACTTC. This sequence encodes CASSYKGRQYF.

This rearrangement joins TRBV29-1 to TRBJ2-7; D is possibly TRBD1 (5 bases). The CDR3 is 12 amino acids. CDR1 and CDR2 (germline): SQVTM, ANQGSEA. V was pared by 5 bases and J by 2 bases, with 10 bases between. The CDR3 coding sequence is TGCAGCGTTACGGCAGGGACCTACGAGCAGTACTTC. It yields the protein CSVTAGTYEQYF.

The chain uses TRBV20-1 and TRBJ1-5; D not resolved. The germline CDR1 and CDR2 sequences are DFQATT and SNEGSKA (reference sequence). V lost 0 bases, J lost 0 bases, and 9 bases lay in between. CDR3 length: 15 amino acids. CDR3 DNA: TGCAGTGCTAGAGATAACAGAGATAGCAATCAGCCCCAGCATTTT. Amino acid sequence: CSARDNRDSNQPQHF.

The V gene is TRBV27, the J gene TRBJ1-3, with TRBD1 matching 8 bases. V was clipped by 9 bases and J by 4 bases; unmatched bases: 5. The CDR3 has 13 residues. The germline V gene has CDR1 MNHEY and CDR2 SMNVEV (reference sequence). CDR3 sequence: CARQGEAGNTIYF. The CDR3 DNA follows: TGTGCCAGACAGGGGGAGGCCGGAAACACCATATATTTT.

CDR3 residues: CASSLEQQETQYF. The DNA of the CDR3 is TGTGCCAGCAGCTTGGAACAGCAAGAGACCCAGTACTTC. This chain joins TRBV5-6 and TRBJ2-5; D not resolved. Between the trimmed V and J ends, which lost 0 bases and 2 bases, there was a span of 5 bases. The CDR3 loop spans 13 amino acids. Germline V CDR1 and CDR2: SGHDT, YYEEEE.

This chain joins TRBV2 and TRBJ1-1; D gene uncertain. Germline CDR1 reads SNHLY; CDR2 reads FYNNEI. The CDR3 has 13 residues. The V and J ends lost 2 bases and 3 bases respectively, with 7 bases between them. The chain's CDR3 is CASSEWVDTEAFF. CDR3 DNA: TGTGCCAGCAGTGAATGGGTGGACACTGAAGCTTTCTTT.

J is TRBJ1-5 and V is TRBV7-6; perhaps TRBD1 as D (5 bases). This CDR3 comprises 18 residues. Trimming shortened V by 2 bases and J by 2 bases, and 19 bases separated the two germline ends. Germline CDR1 reads SGHVS; CDR2 reads FNYEAQ. The CDR3 DNA follows: TGTGCCAGCAGCTTAAGACCAACGGGGGATCAGGGCAATCAGCCCCAGCATTTT. Amino acids: CASSLRPTGDQGNQPQHF.

The chain joins TRBV5-1 to TRBJ2-5, with D tentatively TRBD2 (5 bases). Germline V gives CDR1 SGHRS, CDR2 YFSETQ. Deletions cut 5 bases from V and 5 bases from J, with 7 bases between. The CDR3 loop spans 11 amino acids. In DNA, the CDR3 is TGCGCCAGCAGGGACTTTGAGACCCAGTACTTC. It specifies CASRDFETQYF.

This clonotype was found once. The rearrangement links TRBV10-3 to TRBJ2-7, with D perhaps matching TRBD1 or TRBD2 (5 bases each). The CDR3 runs to 15 residues. V lost 6 bases to trimming and J lost 0 bases, with 15 bases between them. The germline V gene has CDR1 ENHRY and CDR2 SYGVKD. For the CDR3, the DNA is TGTGCCATCAGCGTGGGACCGCGGAGCTCCTACGAGCAGTACTTC. It translates to CAISVGPRSSYEQYF.

The chain links TRBV5-4 to TRBJ2-1; D may be TRBD1 (5 bases). CDR3 length: 16 amino acids. CDR1 is SGHNT, CDR2 YYREEE, per germline (reference sequence). The germline V and J ends were trimmed by 3 bases and 0 bases, with 13 bases remaining between them. CDR3 sequence (DNA): TGTGCCAGCAGCTCCTCAGGGTTTAGCTCCTACAATGAGCAGTTCTTC. It translates to CASSSSGFSSYNEQFF.